A single sample gave rise to the 21 T cell receptor beta chains below, sequenced in a study of metastatic and nonmetastatic thyroid tumors. Nobody among the patients had been given any treatment before thyroid surgery. TCRdb re-called clones via MiXCR from the PCR reads. The sample lists about 41,000 clones, approximately 24% occurring once. The sequenced material came from tumor tissue. The source is a female donor with papillary thyroid cancer or a benign thyroid nodule (not recorded which). Some clones in this sample may be carry-over from other donors' samples.

This clone came up many times. This chain connects TRBV7-2 to TRBJ1-3, with a possible D match to TRBD1 (6 bases). CDR1 and CDR2 (germline): SGHTA, FQGNSA. The CDR3 is made up of 17 amino acids. V gave up 2 bases and J gave up 2 bases, with 16 bases separating them. Here the CDR3 DNA reads TGTGCCAGCAGCTTAACCCTAGACAGGAGAACTGGAAACACCATATATTTT. It yields the protein CASSLTLDRRTGNTIYF.

CDR3 nucleotides: TGCAGTGCTGGGGAGGTGGGCGAGCAGTACTTC. Its translation: CSAGEVGEQYF. This chain joins TRBV20-1 and TRBJ2-7; D is perhaps TRBD2 (6 bases). The ends were cut back, 5 bases at V and 6 bases at J, with 11 bases in the middle. CDR1 is DFQATT and CDR2 is SNEGSKA in the germline V gene (reference sequence). The CDR3 loop spans 11 amino acids.

The CDR3 reads CASSEGATGELFF. The CDR3 DNA is TGTGCCAGCAGTGAAGGGGCTACCGGGGAGCTGTTTTTT. The chain carries TRBV6-1 and TRBJ2-2; D is unresolved. CDR1 and CDR2 from the germline V gene are MNHNS and SASEGT. The CDR3 is 13 amino acids. Trimming removed 1 base from V and 5 bases from J, with 5 bases in between.

This chain connects TRBV5-1 to TRBJ2-7; 10 positions match TRBD1. CDR3 size: 19 residues. The V and J ends lost 4 bases and 1 base, in that order; junction bases with no gene match: 17. Germline V gene data show CDR1 as SGHRS and CDR2 as YFSETQ. CDR3 region: CASSPHKATDRGRSYEQYF. The CDR3 coding sequence is TGCGCCAGCAGCCCGCATAAGGCAACAGACAGGGGGCGATCCTACGAGCAGTACTTC.

This clone was recorded many times. Possible read error: a much larger clone is one base away. This same CDR3 is encoded by further DNA sequences in the sample. The chain couples TRBV6-1 to TRBJ1-4; D gene unclear. CDR1 and CDR2 (germline): MNHNS, SASEGT. The CDR3 has 14 residues. CDR3 sequence (DNA): TGTGCCAGCAGTGAAGCGTCGGGTAATGAAGAACTGTTTTTT. Translation gives CASSEASGNEELFF.

Many counts were recorded for this clone. This chain links TRBV20-1 with TRBJ2-3, with TRBD2 matching over 7 bases. The germline V gene has CDR1 DFQATT and CDR2 SNEGSKA (reference sequence). V gave up 6 bases and J gave up 8 bases; unmatched junction bases: 11. The CDR3 spans 13 residues. The CDR3 sequence: CSATGLPPVTQYF. DNA for the CDR3: TGCAGTGCGACGGGACTACCGCCCGTTACGCAGTATTTT.

This clone was detected a few times. The rearrangement links TRBV28 to TRBJ2-1; a weak D match, TRBD1 (5 bases). The CDR3 totals 12 residues. V was pared by 8 bases and J by 4 bases, with 9 bases between. Germline V gene sequence: CDR1 MDHEN, CDR2 SYDVKM. This CDR3 is CASGAEYNEQFF. CDR3 nucleotides: TGTGCCAGCGGGGCAGAGTACAATGAGCAGTTCTTC.

The chain employs TRBV2 and TRBJ2-1, with D unresolved. Trimming shortened V by 6 bases and J by 0 bases, and 6 bases separated the two germline ends. Germline V gene lookup returns CDR1 SNHLY and CDR2 FYNNEI. The CDR3 extends over 13 amino acids. The CDR3 bases are TGTGCCAGCAGAGAAATCTCCTACAATGAGCAGTTCTTC. Translation gives CASREISYNEQFF.

By sample share, this clone is medium-sized. The genes are TRBV11-2 and TRBJ1-1; a possible D gene is TRBD1 (5 bases). This CDR3 is 12 amino acids long. The V end lost 4 bases, the J end lost 5 bases, and 8 bases lay between the germline ends. The germline V gene has CDR1 SGHAT and CDR2 FQNNGV. CDR3 nucleotide sequence: TGTGCCAGCAGCTCAGGGCGGACTGAAGCTTTCTTT. Its protein is CASSSGRTEAFF.

This clone was counted between two and nine times. The genes are TRBV19 and TRBJ1-3, with D unclear. The CDR3 extends over 14 amino acids. CDR1 is LNHDA and CDR2 is SQIVND in the germline V gene (reference sequence). Trimming removed 4 bases from V and 0 bases from J, with 7 bases in between. CDR3 amino acids: CASSRVDSGNTIYF. The DNA of the CDR3 is TGTGCCAGTAGTAGAGTCGACTCTGGAAACACCATATATTTT.

This clone is medium-sized within its sample. The chain recombines TRBV3-1 with TRBJ2-7, with D tentatively TRBD2 (6 bases). Germline V CDR1 and CDR2: LGHDT, YNNKEL (reference sequence). Trimming took 2 bases from V and 6 from J, leaving 14 bases between them. The CDR3 consists of 14 residues. CDR3 coding DNA: TGTGCCAGCAGCCAAAAGGGAAGCGGGCTCGAGCAGTACTTC. This encodes CASSQKGSGLEQYF.

This clone was recorded many times. The sample contains more than one DNA sequence encoding this CDR3. This rearrangement joins TRBV9 to TRBJ2-3; 7 positions agree with TRBD1. CDR1 is SGDLS and CDR2 is YYNGEE in the germline V gene. The CDR3 totals 16 residues. V was pared by 0 bases and J by 0 bases, with 4 bases of the junction left unmatched. Written as DNA, the CDR3 is TGTGCCAGCAGCGTAGAGGGGGCAGCAAGCACAGATACGCAGTATTTT. Its protein is CASSVEGAASTDTQYF.

This clone was detected only a few times. The V call is TRBV6-2 or TRBV6-3, the J call TRBJ2-7; unclear D gene. The germline V and J ends were trimmed by 4 bases and 3 bases, with 13 bases remaining between them. The germline gives CDR1 MNHEY, CDR2 SVGEGT. The CDR3 consists of 14 residues. CDR3 DNA: TGTGCCAGCAGTTCCCAAGAGCCTCGCTACGAGCAGTACTTC. Protein product: CASSSQEPRYEQYF.

This clone is deemed large. The chain has TRBV11-2 and TRBJ2-7, with 7 bases identical to TRBD1. CDR3 length: 12 amino acids. The junction had 2 bases not matched to a gene; V was cut back by 2 bases and J by 7 bases. The germline V gene encodes CDR1 SGHAT and CDR2 FQNNGV. CDR3 region: CASSLTGAEQYF. The DNA of the CDR3 is TGTGCCAGCAGCTTAACAGGGGCTGAGCAGTACTTC.

This clone was counted ten times or more. This could be a read error, since a much larger clone is one nucleotide away. V gene TRBV20-1 combines with J gene TRBJ2-2; 8 nucleotides line up with TRBD2. CDR3 length: 18 residues. J lost 5 bases, V lost 0 bases, and 14 bases had no gene match. Germline CDR1 DFQATT, CDR2 SNEGSKA (reference sequence). CDR3 protein: CSARDSQRGSLGTGELFF. The CDR3 coding sequence is TGCAGTGCTAGAGATTCCCAGCGGGGGAGCTTGGGTACCGGGGAGCTGTTTTTT.

The table lists this clone with many counts. This chain joins TRBV28 and TRBJ1-6, with 9 bases matching TRBD1. The CDR3 has 18 amino acids. The V gene's germline CDR1 is MDHEN and CDR2 SYDVKM. The trim removed 6 bases at V and 1 base at J, leaving 10 bases unmatched. CDR3 bases: TGTGCCAGCAGCCCCAATGGACAGGGGCGATCCTATAATTCACCCCTCCACTTT. Translated: CASSPNGQGRSYNSPLHF.

The sample holds many counts of this clone. The chain combines TRBV5-1 with TRBJ2-3; D is unclear. Trimming removed 0 bases from V and 2 bases from J, with 7 bases in between. Germline assignment: CDR1 SGHRS and CDR2 YFSETQ. This CDR3 is built from 14 residues. CDR3 sequence: CASSLGFATDTQYF. CDR3 in DNA: TGCGCCAGCAGCTTGGGATTTGCCACAGATACGCAGTATTTT.

V gene TRBV20-1 combines with J gene TRBJ2-1, with 12 bases lining up with TRBD2. V shed 5 bases and J 9 bases; nucleotides not matched to a gene: 8. The CDR3 contains 14 residues. The germline gives CDR1 DFQATT, CDR2 SNEGSKA (reference sequence). CDR3 nucleotide sequence: TGCAGTGCTGTGACTAGCGGGAGTGTTGGTGAGCAGTTCTTC. Residues: CSAVTSGSVGEQFF.

The J gene is TRBJ1-2, the V gene TRBV6-1; D remains unclear. The CDR3 is made up of 15 amino acids. Between the trimmed V and J ends, which lost 5 bases and 4 bases, there was a span of 17 bases. Germline loops: CDR1 MNHNS, CDR2 SASEGT. DNA of the CDR3: TGTGCCAGCAGTCTAGAAGCACGATACAGCTATGGCTACACCTTC. This gives the protein CASSLEARYSYGYTF.

V usage is TRBV6-4 and J usage is TRBJ2-2; possibly TRBD1 for D (6 bases). V shed 5 bases and J shed 7 bases, with 14 bases lying between them. CDR1 and CDR2 (germline): MRHNA, SNTAGT. The CDR3 extends over 14 amino acids. The CDR3 loop is CASSPSGDGGELFF. CDR3 nucleotide sequence: TGTGCCAGCAGTCCCTCAGGGGACGGCGGGGAGCTGTTTTTT.

The chain couples TRBV20-1 to TRBJ2-7, with 9 bases that match TRBD1. This CDR3 has 14 residues. The J segment lost 7 bases and the V segment lost 5 bases, leaving 12 bases of the junction unmatched. Germline-derived CDR1 and CDR2 are DFQATT and SNEGSKA (reference sequence). CDR3 in DNA: TGCAGTGCTTCCACCGGGACAGGGACAACTGAGCAGTACTTC. This translates into CSASTGTGTTEQYF.